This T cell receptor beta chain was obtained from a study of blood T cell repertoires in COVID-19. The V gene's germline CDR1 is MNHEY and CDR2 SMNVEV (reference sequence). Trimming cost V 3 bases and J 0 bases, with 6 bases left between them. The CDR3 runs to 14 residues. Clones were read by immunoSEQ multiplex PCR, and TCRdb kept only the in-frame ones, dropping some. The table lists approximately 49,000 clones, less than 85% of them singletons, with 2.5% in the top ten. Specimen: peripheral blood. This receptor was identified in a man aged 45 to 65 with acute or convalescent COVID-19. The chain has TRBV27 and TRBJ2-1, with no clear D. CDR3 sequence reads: CASSLWSSYNEQFF. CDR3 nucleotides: TGTGCCAGCAGTTTGTGGAGCTCCTACAATGAGCAGTTCTTC.